One sample yielded the 29 T cell receptor beta chains listed below, sequenced in a study of cytomegalovirus exposure and HLA in healthy donors. The PCR employed 60 Vbeta primers together with 13 Jbeta primers. The assay was immunoSEQ multiplex PCR, and TCRdb's table has in-frame clones only and misses some. The sample holds some 170,000 clones, about 79% seen once. Sample: PBMCs. These receptor sequences come from a man between 40 and 49 years old in good health and CMV-seropositive.

This clone has a single count. The rearrangement joins TRBV6-6 to TRBJ2-3, with D tentatively TRBD1 (6 bases). This CDR3 region has 14 residues. Trimming stripped 7 bases from V and 1 base from J, with 12 bases between. In germline, CDR1 is MNHNY, CDR2 SVGAGI (reference sequence). The DNA for the CDR3 is TGTGCCAGCACCTTGGGACATGGCACAGATACGCAGTATTTT. Translating gives CASTLGHGTDTQYF.

The chain has TRBV5-4 and TRBJ2-5, with 8 positions matching TRBD2. V dropped 5 bases and J dropped 3; count of bases not matched to a gene: 9. The germline CDR1 and CDR2 sequences are SGHNT and YYREEE (reference sequence). The CDR3 consists of 15 residues. CDR3 sequence (DNA): TGTGCCAGCAGACCTCCTAACGGGAGGGAAGAGACCCAGTACTTC. Translated, it gives CASRPPNGREETQYF.

The chain combines TRBV7-9 with TRBJ2-3; 8 bases align to TRBD2. Germline trimming cut 6 bases from V and 2 bases from J; bases unmatched to any gene: 4. The CDR3 has 14 amino acids. Germline values: CDR1 SEHNR, CDR2 FQNEAQ (reference sequence). This chain's CDR3 is CASSGTSSTDTQYF. DNA of the CDR3: TGTGCCAGCAGTGGGACTAGTTCCACAGATACGCAGTATTTT. The full variable domain, completed using reference TRBV7-9 and TRBJ2-3, is DTGVSQNPRHKITKRGQNVTFRCDPISEHNRLYWYRQTLGQGPEFLTYFQNEAQLEKSRLLSDRFSAERPKGSFSTLEIQRTEQGDSAMYLCASSGTSSTDTQYFGPGTRLTVL.

The chain uses TRBV2 and TRBJ1-3, with D hard to call. The CDR3 runs 14 residues. CDR1 is SNHLY and CDR2 is FYNNEI in the germline V gene. V was clipped by 6 bases and J by 0 bases, with 9 bases between them. Here the CDR3 DNA reads TGTGCCAGCAGGGCGGGTAACTCTGGAAACACCATATATTTT. Residues: CASRAGNSGNTIYF. Full variable domain (remainder filled in from reference TRBV2 and TRBJ1-3): EPEVTQTPSHQVTQMGQEVILRCVPISNHLYFYWYRQILGQKVEFLVSFYNNEISEKSEIFDDQFSVERPDGSNFTLKIRSTKLEDSAMYFCASRAGNSGNTIYFGEGSWLTVV.

This clone appeared a few times. The J gene is TRBJ2-1, the V gene TRBV11-2, with 7 nucleotides matching TRBD2. With 2 bases clipped from V and 1 base from J, the junction kept 2 bases outside the gene matches. Germline V gene data show CDR1 as SGHAT and CDR2 as FQNNGV. The CDR3 length is 15 residues. The CDR3, as DNA: TGTGCCAGCAGCTTACTAGCGGCTTCCTACAATGAGCAGTTCTTC. Its translation: CASSLLAASYNEQFF. The variable domain in full, completed from reference TRBV11-2 and TRBJ2-1, reads EAGVAQSPRYKIIEKRQSVAFWCNPISGHATLYWYQQILGQGPKLLIQFQNNGVVDDSQLPKDRFSAERLKGVDSTLKIQPAKLEDSAVYLCASSLLAASYNEQFFGPGTRLTVL.

The chain couples TRBV10-2 to TRBJ1-5; possible D gene TRBD1, 5 bases. In germline, CDR1 is WSHSY, CDR2 SAAADI. Trimming removed 3 bases at V and 11 bases at J, with 8 bases between. This CDR3 has 11 residues. CDR3 loop: CASSERGSQHF. CDR3 DNA sequence: TGCGCCAGCAGTGAAAGGGGTTCCCAGCATTTT.

The chain employs TRBV13 and TRBJ2-7, with D possibly TRBD1 on 5 matching bases. The V gene lost 8 bases and the J gene lost 0 bases, with 29 bases spanning the gap. There are 19 residues in the CDR3. Germline-derived CDR1 and CDR2 are PRHDT and FYEKMQ (reference sequence). Here the CDR3 reads CASQGRQHHPYRSSYEQYF. The CDR3 nucleotides are TGTGCCAGCCAAGGGCGGCAACACCACCCTTACAGGAGCTCCTACGAGCAGTACTTC.

As to this clone: One junction end does not reproduce the germline sequence, and a read error may be involved. The chain couples TRBV7-7 to TRBJ2-5; 7 bases are a match to TRBD2. This CDR3 is 15 amino acids long. CDR1 and CDR2 from the germline V gene are SSHAT and FNYEAQ (reference sequence). CDR3 sequence: CASSLMPSGKETQYF. The CDR3 nucleotides are TGTGCTAGCAGCTTAATGCCCAGCGGGAAAGAGACCCAGTACTTC.

The chain carries TRBV4-1 and TRBJ2-1; 11 nucleotides line up with TRBD2. The germline gives CDR1 MGHRA, CDR2 YSYEKL. The CDR3 extends over 18 amino acids. Trimming took 0 bases from V and 3 from J; bases not matched to a gene: 7. Here the CDR3 reads CASSQDRKLAGVYNEQFF. DNA of the CDR3: TGCGCCAGCAGCCAAGATCGAAAACTAGCGGGAGTCTACAATGAGCAGTTCTTC.

The rearrangement links TRBV7-2 to TRBJ1-5; D perhaps matches TRBD1 (6 bases). CDR1 is SGHTA, CDR2 FQGNSA, per germline. The ends were cut back, 2 bases at V and 0 bases at J, with 8 bases in the middle. This CDR3 contains 15 residues. The CDR3 sequence: CASSLWTASNQPQHF. In DNA, the CDR3 is TGTGCCAGCAGCTTATGGACAGCTAGCAATCAGCCCCAGCATTTT.

The V call is TRBV2, the J call TRBJ2-7; 11 nucleotides align to TRBD2. The CDR3 spans 14 residues. With 6 bases clipped from V and 3 bases from J, the junction kept 4 bases outside the gene matches. Germline CDR1 SNHLY, CDR2 FYNNEI. As DNA, the CDR3 is TGTGCCAGCAGCGACGGGACTAGCGGCTACGAGCAGTACTTC. This gives the protein CASSDGTSGYEQYF.

This clone has a single count. V usage is TRBV7-9 and J usage is TRBJ2-7, with D uncertain. V lost 2 bases to trimming and J lost 2 bases, with 7 bases between them. CDR1 and CDR2 from the germline V gene are SEHNR and FQNEAQ (reference sequence). There are 13 residues in the CDR3. CDR3 nucleotide sequence: TGTGCCAGCAGCTTACAGTACCCCTACGAGCAGTACTTC. Its protein is CASSLQYPYEQYF.

Worth noting for this clone: At one end, the junction sequence differs from germline, possibly due to a read error. V is TRBV5-5 and J is TRBJ2-7; 10 nucleotides match TRBD1. The CDR3 spans 15 residues. Germline assignment: CDR1 SGHKS and CDR2 YYEKEE (reference sequence). The CDR3 nucleotides are TGTGCCAGCAGCTTTACCGGGACAGGGGTCTACGGGCAGTACTTC. It codes for CASSFTGTGVYGQYF.

The chain combines TRBV28 with TRBJ1-3; TRBD1 is a possible D gene (6 bases). Germline V lookup: CDR1 MDHEN, CDR2 SYDVKM. V lost 2 bases and J lost 2, with 13 bases in between. The CDR3 consists of 16 residues. The CDR3: CASSLISGAAGNTIYF. The CDR3 bases are TGTGCCAGCAGTTTAATATCAGGGGCTGCTGGAAACACCATATATTTT.

This chain connects TRBV28 to TRBJ2-1; TRBD2 might be the D (6 bases). The CDR3 is 14 residues long. Trimming took 10 bases from V and 6 from J, leaving 19 bases between them. Germline-derived CDR1 and CDR2 are MDHEN and SYDVKM. The CDR3 spells CATKNGGSGNEQFF. The CDR3 nucleotides are TGTGCCACCAAAAACGGGGGAAGCGGCAATGAGCAGTTCTTC. Full variable domain (rest looked up from reference TRBV28 and TRBJ2-1): DVKVTQSSRYLVKRTGEKVFLECVQDMDHENMFWYRQDPGLGLRLIYFSYDVKMKEKGDIPEGYSVSREKKERFSLILESASTNQTSMYLCATKNGGSGNEQFFGPGTRLTVL.

This clone showed up just a few times. The gene calls are TRBV5-6 and TRBJ2-4; a possible D gene is TRBD2 (5 bases). CDR3 length: 12 residues. CDR1 and CDR2 from the germline V gene are SGHDT and YYEEEE. V was cut by 4 bases and J by 5 bases, with 7 bases left in between. Written as DNA, the CDR3 is TGTGCCAGCAGCCAACTAGAAAACATTCAGTACTTC. Protein: CASSQLENIQYF. The full variable domain, its missing parts supplied by reference TRBV5-6 and TRBJ2-4, is DAGVTQSPTHLIKTRGQQVTLRCSPKSGHDTVSWYQQALGQGPQFIFQYYEEEERQRGNFPDRFSGHQFPNYSSELNVNALLLGDSALYLCASSQLENIQYFGAGTRLSVL.

Comments on this clone: In the same sample, other DNA sequences code for this CDR3. The J gene is TRBJ1-3, the V gene TRBV2; D remains unclear. V shed 4 bases and J shed 0 bases, with 7 bases lying between them. The CDR3 contains 14 residues. Germline V gene sequence: CDR1 SNHLY, CDR2 FYNNEI. DNA of the CDR3: TGTGCCAGCAGTGCCGGGTACTCTGGAAACACCATATATTTT. Its translation is CASSAGYSGNTIYF.

The rearrangement uses TRBV19 and TRBJ2-5, with TRBD1 matching 7 bases. There are 14 residues in the CDR3. The V gene end was trimmed by 3 bases and the J gene end by 2 bases; junction bases not matched to a gene: 3. Germline V gene data show CDR1 as LNHDA and CDR2 as SQIVND (reference sequence). The CDR3 sequence: CASSMRDRQETQYF. CDR3 nucleotide sequence: TGTGCCAGTAGTATGAGGGACAGACAAGAGACCCAGTACTTC.

The CDR3 here is CASSPQTQGVTYNEQFF. In nucleotides, the CDR3 is TGCGCCAGCAGCCCCCAGACACAGGGGGTTACCTACAATGAGCAGTTCTTC. The chain links TRBV5-1 to TRBJ2-1; 8 nucleotides agree with TRBD1. The CDR3 loop spans 17 amino acids. After removal of 4 bases from V and 2 bases from J, the junction contained 11 bases not matched to a gene. Germline V gene data show CDR1 as SGHRS and CDR2 as YFSETQ.

Of note for this clone: A read error may produce the germline difference seen at one junction end. Other DNA sequences in this specimen translate into the identical CDR3. V and J are TRBV18 and TRBJ2-1; D is possibly TRBD2 (6 bases). This CDR3 region has 15 residues. From germline, CDR1 is KGHSH and CDR2 LQKENI. The CDR3 DNA follows: TGTGCCAGCTCCCCACAGAGCGGGTCCTACAATGAGCAGTTCTTC. It translates to CASSPQSGSYNEQFF.

The J gene is TRBJ2-7, the V gene TRBV10-3, with 7 nucleotides matching TRBD2. The CDR3 contains 15 residues. J lost 3 bases, V lost 4 bases, and 9 bases had no gene match. Looked up from germline, CDR1 is ENHRY and CDR2 is SYGVKD. The CDR3 coding sequence is TGTGCCATCAGTGCGTTCGGCGGGAGCCTCTACGAGCAGTACTTC. It codes for CAISAFGGSLYEQYF.

The V call is TRBV25-1, the J call TRBJ2-1; 7 bases are a match to TRBD2. Trimming removed 1 base from V and 2 bases from J; junction bases left unmatched: 8. The CDR3 runs to 17 residues. Germline-derived CDR1 and CDR2 are MGHDK and SYGVNS. The CDR3 nucleotides are TGTGCCAGCAGTGAATTTACGAGCGGGGAAGCCTACAATGAGCAGTTCTTC. Protein product: CASSEFTSGEAYNEQFF.

The CDR3 here is CASSLEGRWDTQYF. Here the CDR3 DNA reads TGCGCCAGCAGCTTGGAAGGGAGGTGGGATACGCAGTATTTT. This sequence joins TRBV5-1 and TRBJ2-3, with D perhaps TRBD2 (6 bases). The ends were cut back, 0 bases at V and 6 bases at J, with 11 bases in the middle. The V gene's germline CDR1 is SGHRS and CDR2 YFSETQ. The CDR3 sequence is 14 residues long. Based on the CDR3 plus reference TRBV5-1 and TRBJ2-3, the full variable domain is KAGVTQTPRYLIKTRGQQVTLSCSPISGHRSVSWYQQTPGQGLQFLFEYFSETQRNKGNFPGRFSGRQFSNSRSEMNVSTLELGDSALYLCASSLEGRWDTQYFGPGTRLTVL.

Concerning this clone itself: The junction departs from germline at one end; a sequencing error may be responsible. The rearrangement uses TRBV30 and TRBJ2-6; 8 nucleotides agree with TRBD2. Germline CDR1 reads GTSNPN; CDR2 reads SVGIG (reference sequence). CDR3 length: 15 residues. The CDR3 region is CAWLAGNSGANGLTF. In nucleotides, the CDR3 is TGTGCCTGGCTAGCGGGTAACTCTGGGGCCAACGGCCTGACTTTC.

A few counts support this clone. The chain carries TRBV5-1 and TRBJ2-1, with 9 bases that match TRBD1. Trimming at V came to 0 bases and at J to 0 bases, leaving 16 bases not matched to a gene. The CDR3 extends over 21 amino acids. Germline-derived CDR1 and CDR2 are SGHRS and YFSETQ. The DNA for the CDR3 is TGCGCCAGCAGCTTGGAACGTCTTCAGGCGGACAGGGGTTCCTCCTACAATGAGCAGTTCTTC. It yields the protein CASSLERLQADRGSSYNEQFF.

Concerning this clone itself: One junction end does not reproduce the germline sequence, and a read error may be involved. This chain joins TRBV7-2 and TRBJ2-6, with D possibly being TRBD1 (6 bases). This CDR3 is 15 amino acids long. Germline assignment: CDR1 SGHTA and CDR2 FQGNSA. The CDR3 DNA sequence: TGTGCCAGCAGCCTACAGGGTGCTGGGGCCAACGGCCTGACTTTC. Its protein is CASSLQGAGANGLTF.

The J gene is TRBJ2-6, the V gene TRBV9; D perhaps matches TRBD1 (6 bases). V was shortened by 4 bases and J by 2 bases, with 13 bases between the two germline ends. The CDR3 runs 16 residues. CDR1 and CDR2 (germline): SGDLS, YYNGEE. CDR3 protein: CASSPDGTTGANVLTF. In DNA, the CDR3 is TGTGCCAGCAGCCCTGATGGGACAACTGGGGCCAACGTCCTGACTTTC.

There are a few counts of this clone. CDR3 sequence reads: CASSLPILEYNEQFF. The CDR3 DNA reads as TGTGCCAGCAGTTTGCCGATTTTAGAGTACAATGAGCAGTTCTTC. This chain links TRBV28 with TRBJ2-1, with D hard to call. CDR3 length: 15 residues. Germline CDR1 is MDHEN and CDR2 is SYDVKM. The V gene lost 3 bases and the J gene lost 4 bases, with 13 bases spanning the gap.

The sample holds one count of this clone. V usage is TRBV4-2 and J usage is TRBJ1-2; no clear D. This CDR3 contains 15 residues. Germline CDR1 LGHNA, CDR2 YNFKEQ. V was shortened by 0 bases and J by 3 bases, with 11 bases between the two germline ends. The DNA of the CDR3 is TGTGCCAGCAGCCAAGACCCCTCTTCCGACTATGGCTACACCTTC. Translating it yields CASSQDPSSDYGYTF.